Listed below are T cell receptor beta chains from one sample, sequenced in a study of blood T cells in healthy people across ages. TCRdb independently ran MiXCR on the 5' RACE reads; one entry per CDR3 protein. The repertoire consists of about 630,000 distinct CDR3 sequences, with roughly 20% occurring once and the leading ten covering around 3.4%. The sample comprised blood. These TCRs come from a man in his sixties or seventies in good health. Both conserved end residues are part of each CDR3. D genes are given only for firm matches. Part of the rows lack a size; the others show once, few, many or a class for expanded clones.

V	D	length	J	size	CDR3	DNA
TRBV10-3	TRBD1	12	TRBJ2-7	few	CAILTGLGEQYF	TGTGCCATCCTGACAGGGCTAGGCGAGCAGTACTTC
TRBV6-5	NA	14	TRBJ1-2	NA	CASSYSDSGYGYTF	TGTGCCAGCAGTTACTCGGACAGTGGCTATGGCTACACCTTC
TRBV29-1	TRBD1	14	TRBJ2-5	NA	CSVEGDRGLETQYF	TGCAGCGTTGAAGGGGACAGGGGGCTGGAGACCCAGTACTTC
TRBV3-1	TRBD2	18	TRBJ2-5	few	CASSQDWGSGRGSPTQYF	TGTGCCAGCAGCCAAGATTGGGGGAGCGGGAGGGGCTCCCCGACCCAGTACTTC
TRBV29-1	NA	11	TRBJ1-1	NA	CSVGGSDEAFF	TGCAGCGTTGGGGGGTCGGATGAAGCTTTCTTT
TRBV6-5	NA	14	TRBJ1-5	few	CASSYSQGHQPQHF	TGTGCCAGCAGTTACTCCCAGGGTCATCAGCCCCAGCATTTT
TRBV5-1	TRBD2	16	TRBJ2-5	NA	CASSLAPSGREETQYF	TGCGCCAGCAGCTTGGCCCCTAGCGGGAGGGAAGAGACCCAGTACTTC
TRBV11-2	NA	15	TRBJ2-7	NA	CASSQERKMGYEQYF	TGTGCCAGCAGCCAAGAGAGGAAGATGGGTTACGAGCAGTACTTC
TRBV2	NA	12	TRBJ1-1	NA	CASRKTSTEAFF	TGTGCCAGCAGGAAGACGAGTACTGAAGCTTTCTTT
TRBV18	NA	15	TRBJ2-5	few	CASSSRTARKETQYF	TGTGCCAGCTCATCCAGGACGGCTCGGAAGGAGACCCAGTACTTC
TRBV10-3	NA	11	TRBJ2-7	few	CAISAGSEQYF	TGTGCCATCAGTGCCGGGTCCGAGCAGTACTTC
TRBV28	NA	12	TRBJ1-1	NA	CASSWGKTEAFF	TGTGCCAGCAGTTGGGGAAAGACTGAAGCTTTCTTT
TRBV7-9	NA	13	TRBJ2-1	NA	CASSLKGVDEQFF	TGTGCCAGCAGCCTAAAAGGGGTCGATGAGCAGTTCTTC
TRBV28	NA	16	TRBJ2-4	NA	CASSFTVTVVKNIQYF	TGTGCCAGCAGTTTTACGGTGACAGTAGTCAAAAACATTCAGTACTTC
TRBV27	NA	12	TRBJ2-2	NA	CATRHLPGELFF	TGTGCCACCAGACACCTGCCCGGGGAGCTGTTTTTT
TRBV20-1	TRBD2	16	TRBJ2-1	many	CSATTSGSVPYNEQFF	TGCAGTGCTACGACTAGCGGGAGTGTGCCCTACAATGAGCAGTTCTTC
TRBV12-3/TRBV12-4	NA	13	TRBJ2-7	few	CASSLRDRYEQYF	TGTGCCAGCAGCCTCCGGGACCGTTACGAGCAGTACTTC
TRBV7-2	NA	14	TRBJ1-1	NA	CASSLVSQGAEAFF	TGTGCCAGCAGCTTAGTTTCTCAGGGCGCTGAAGCTTTCTTT
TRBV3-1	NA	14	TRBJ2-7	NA	CASSQDDKTYEQYF	TGTGCCAGCAGCCAGGATGATAAGACCTACGAGCAGTACTTC
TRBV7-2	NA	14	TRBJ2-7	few	CASSIPGLTYEQYF	TGTGCCAGCAGCATACCGGGACTTACCTACGAGCAGTACTTC
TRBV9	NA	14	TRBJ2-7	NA	CASSVGSGPYEQYF	TGTGCCAGCAGCGTAGGTAGCGGCCCCTACGAGCAGTACTTC
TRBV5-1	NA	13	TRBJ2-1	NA	CASSLGDNNEQFF	TGCGCCAGCAGCTTGGGGGATAACAATGAGCAGTTCTTC
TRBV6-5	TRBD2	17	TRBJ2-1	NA	CANSYSGSGGLNNEQFF	TGTGCCAACAGTTACTCGGGTAGCGGGGGGTTAAACAATGAGCAGTTCTTC